This is a list of T cell receptor beta chains from one sample in a study of Ad26.COV2.S vaccination and SARS-CoV-2 variants. The repertoire was sequenced with immunoSEQ multiplex PCR; TCRdb's copy has only in-frame clones and lacks some. The sample carries approximately 410,000 clones, approximately 87% recorded once. This specimen consisted of peripheral blood, obtained in a trial of Ad26.COV2.S vaccine versus placebo. Receptors originate from a person aged 18 to 65 who received the Ad26.COV2.S COVID-19 vaccine or a placebo. Each CDR3 is given with its conserved first and last residue. The order of the fields is D gene, V gene, CDR3 length, clone size, J gene, CDR3 DNA, CDR3 protein. The D gene is left open where the match is weak. Not every row has a clone size; where given, it reads once, few, many or a size class.

NA,TRBV7-8,11,NA,TRBJ2-7,TGTGCCAGCAGCTTACAGACCGAGCAGTACTTC,CASSLQTEQYF
NA,TRBV28,13,once,TRBJ1-1,TGTGCCAGCAGTTTACTATCAGAAATTGAAGCTTTCTTT,CASSLLSEIEAFF
NA,TRBV4-2,16,NA,TRBJ2-7,TGTGCCAGCAGCCAAGCGGTAGCGACCCTCTCCTACGAGCAGTACTTC,CASSQAVATLSYEQYF
NA,TRBV4-1,15,NA,TRBJ1-4,TGCGCCAGCAGCCAAGCCGGGTTGGGGGAGGAAAAACTGTTTTTT,CASSQAGLGEEKLFF
TRBD1,TRBV6-5,14,NA,TRBJ2-7,TGTGCCAGCAGTTGGGGACAGGGGAATGCCGAGCAGTACTTC,CASSWGQGNAEQYF
TRBD1,TRBV10-3,13,NA,TRBJ1-3,TGTGGGGGACAGGGGGCCGATGGAAACACCATATATTTT,CGGQGADGNTIYF
NA,TRBV6-5,15,NA,TRBJ1-2,TGTGCCAGCAGTTATCGGGGGGCCAAGGTAGATGGCTACACCTTC,CASSYRGAKVDGYTF
TRBD2,TRBV19,16,NA,TRBJ2-1,TGTGCCAGTAGTCTCAGCGGGGGCCGCACCTACAATGAGCAGTTCTTC,CASSLSGGRTYNEQFF
NA,TRBV28,14,NA,TRBJ1-4,TGTGCCAGCAGTTTGACAGGAATGAAAGAAAAACTGTTTTTT,CASSLTGMKEKLFF
TRBD1,TRBV30,14,NA,TRBJ1-5,TGTGCCTGGTCCGGGGGGACAGTCAATCAGCCCCAGCATTTT,CAWSGGTVNQPQHF
NA,TRBV18,16,NA,TRBJ1-1,TGTGCCAGCTCACTGCCAGCGGGAGTCGGGAACACTGAAGCTTTCTTT,CASSLPAGVGNTEAFF
NA,TRBV25-1,16,NA,TRBJ1-2,TGTGCCAGCAGTCCCCTTACGGGGTATCTTAACTATGGCTACACCTTC,CASSPLTGYLNYGYTF
NA,TRBV20-1,10,NA,TRBJ1-5,TGCAGCGCAGGGAATCAGCCCCAGCATTTT,CSAGNQPQHF
NA,TRBV7-9,13,NA,TRBJ1-1,TGTGCCAGCATCCCCGCTTACGAGGGAGAGGCTTTCTTT,CASIPAYEGEAFF
NA,TRBV30,12,many,TRBJ2-7,TGTGCCTGGAGTGTACTTTGGGACGAGCAGTACTTC,CAWSVLWDEQYF
NA,TRBV28,15,once,TRBJ1-5,TGTGCCAGCAGTCCCTTCCGGGCCAGATATCAGCCCCAGCATTTT,CASSPFRARYQPQHF
TRBD1,TRBV6-1,18,NA,TRBJ2-7,TGTGCCAGCAGTGAATCGAATGAGCGGGACAGGGGGTCCTACGAGCAGTACTTC,CASSESNERDRGSYEQYF
TRBD1,TRBV7-6,15,NA,TRBJ2-2,TGTGCCAGCAGCCCAGGACAGGCGAACACCGGGGAGCTGTTTTTT,CASSPGQANTGELFF
NA,TRBV9,16,NA,TRBJ1-3,TGTGCCAGCAGCCCCGGATTTTCATACACTGGAAACACCATATATTTT,CASSPGFSYTGNTIYF
NA,TRBV14,14,NA,TRBJ1-2,TGTGCCAGCAGCCAAGTTTCCTCGGGCGGCGGCTACACCTTC,CASSQVSSGGGYTF
NA,TRBV7-3,13,NA,TRBJ2-3,TGTGCCAGCAGCCGTGTATCCACAGATACGCAGTATTTT,CASSRVSTDTQYF
NA,TRBV29-1,12,NA,TRBJ2-7,TGCAGCGTTGTGGGGGGCAACTACGAGCAGTACTTC,CSVVGGNYEQYF
TRBD1,TRBV3-1/TRBV3-2,16,NA,TRBJ2-7,TGTGCCAGCAGCTTGTATGAGGGACAGGGGGCGCGGGAGCAGTACTTC,CASSLYEGQGAREQYF
NA,TRBV19,15,NA,TRBJ1-6,TGTGCCAGTAGTATTGGGCAGGACTATAATTCACCCCTCCACTTT,CASSIGQDYNSPLHF
TRBD2,TRBV4-2,16,NA,TRBJ2-2,TGTGCCAGCAGCCATAGCGGGGGGGAGGGCACCGGGGAGCTGTTTTTT,CASSHSGGEGTGELFF
TRBD2,TRBV11-2,17,NA,TRBJ2-5,TGTGCCAGCAGCTTCAATATTGGGACTAGCGGGGGAGAGACCCAGTACTTC,CASSFNIGTSGGETQYF
NA,TRBV6-5,15,NA,TRBJ2-1,TGTGCCAGCAGTCCATCTAAGGCGGGGTACAATGAGCAGTTCTTC,CASSPSKAGYNEQFF
TRBD1,TRBV19,15,once,TRBJ1-5,TGTGCCAGTAGTATTTTTTTCAGGGGGAATCAGCCCCAGCATTTT,CASSIFFRGNQPQHF
NA,TRBV5-5,16,NA,TRBJ2-5,TGTGCCAGCAGCTTGGGGGCAGCCCCAGGCCAAGAGACCCAGTACTTC,CASSLGAAPGQETQYF
NA,TRBV7-9,14,once,TRBJ2-3,TGTGCCAGCGTACCAGGGGCCTCCACAGATACGCAGTATTTT,CASVPGASTDTQYF
TRBD1,TRBV7-2,16,NA,TRBJ2-7,TGTGCCAGCAGCTTAGCAGCACAGGGGGCTCTCTACGAGCAGTACTTC,CASSLAAQGALYEQYF
TRBD1,TRBV28,14,few,TRBJ2-7,TGTGCCAGCAGATTCGACGACAGGGCCGGAGAGCAGTACTTC,CASRFDDRAGEQYF
TRBD1,TRBV19,14,NA,TRBJ2-7,TGTGCCAGCCGTACGGGACAGGGGCCATACGAGCAGTACTTC,CASRTGQGPYEQYF
NA,TRBV7-9,16,few,TRBJ1-2,TGTGCCAGCAGCTTAGGAGGGAGCCGGGGTTCGTATGGCTACACCTTC,CASSLGGSRGSYGYTF
NA,TRBV15,16,NA,TRBJ1-1,TGTGCCACCAGCAGAGCGGGGGGCCTGAGGAACACTGAAGCTTTCTTT,CATSRAGGLRNTEAFF
TRBD2,TRBV9,15,NA,TRBJ2-3,TGTGCCAGCAGCGTAGCTAGCGGATCCACAGATACGCAGTATTTT,CASSVASGSTDTQYF
NA,TRBV4-3,15,NA,TRBJ1-2,TGCGCCAGCAGCCAAGTGCGGCCAGCTAACTATGGCTACACCTTC,CASSQVRPANYGYTF
NA,TRBV5-5,15,NA,TRBJ1-1,TGTGCCAGCAGCTTGTTAGGCGGCATGAACACTGAAGCTTTCTTT,CASSLLGGMNTEAFF
NA,TRBV28,13,NA,TRBJ1-1,TGTGCCAGCAGGGAGGGGGGGGACACTGAAGCTTTCTTT,CASREGGDTEAFF
NA,TRBV6-5,13,NA,TRBJ1-1,TGTGCCAGCAGCCAGGGCAAGGCTGGGGAAGCTTTCTTT,CASSQGKAGEAFF
NA,TRBV29-1,14,NA,TRBJ2-3,TGCAGCGTTGAGGCTAGCCCCGGGGCAGATACGCAGTATTTT,CSVEASPGADTQYF
NA,TRBV5-6,11,NA,TRBJ1-2,TGTGCCAGCAGCTTGACCTATGGCTACACCTTC,CASSLTYGYTF
NA,TRBV7-2,16,few,TRBJ1-6,TGTGCCAGCAGCTTTTCCGGGGGGAGGAACAATTCACCCCTCCACTTT,CASSFSGGRNNSPLHF
NA,TRBV28,14,NA,TRBJ1-5,TGTGCCAGCAGTTTGGGGGGAGGGAATCAGCCCCAGCATTTT,CASSLGGGNQPQHF
NA,TRBV5-4,14,once,TRBJ2-5,TGTGCCAGCAGCTTGCGTCCGGGACTAGAGACCCAGTACTTC,CASSLRPGLETQYF